The 23 T cell receptor gamma chains given below trace back to one sample, sequenced in a study of gamma-delta T cells after stem cell transplantation. TCRdb reanalysed the RT-PCR reads via CATT. Of some 4,400 gamma-chain clones listed, 15% to 25% are singletons. Sequenced input: gamma-delta T cells. The receptors were gathered from a human donor. It is not recorded whose cells these are; they may come from a transplant donor.

To note about this clone: Other DNA sequences in this sample translate to the same CDR3. V usage is TRGV9 and J usage is TRGJP. Looked up from germline, CDR1 is GITISATS and CDR2 is ISYDGTV (reference sequence). This CDR3 is built from 17 residues. After removal of 0 bases from V and 6 bases from J, the junction contained 5 bases not matched to a gene. The CDR3 protein is CALWEVLGELGKKIKVF. The CDR3 DNA reads as TGTGCCTTGTGGGAGGTGCTTGGAGAGTTGGGCAAAAAAATCAAGGTATTT.

The chain recombines TRGV5 with TRGJ1 or TRGJ2. Germline V gene lookup returns CDR1 VINAFY and CDR2 YDVSNSKD. Germline trimming cut 2 bases from V and 10 bases from J; bases unmatched to any gene: 20. This CDR3 has 16 residues. CDR3 residues: CATWDKRGVPHEKKLF. CDR3 DNA sequence: TGTGCCACCTGGGACAAGAGAGGTGTGCCGCATGAGAAGAAACTCTTT.

The chain couples TRGV4 to TRGJ1 or TRGJ2. Per the germline V gene, CDR1 is EGSTGY and CDR2 is YDSYTSSV. Trimming at V came to 3 bases and at J to 7 bases, leaving 15 bases not matched to a gene. This CDR3 is built from 15 residues. The CDR3 reads CATWDPGTLGYKKLF. The CDR3 DNA reads as TGTGCCACCTGGGATCCAGGCACCCTTGGGTATAAGAAACTCTTT.

The V gene is TRGV3, the J gene TRGJ1 or TRGJ2. The ends lost 8 bases at V and 2 bases at J; junction bases unmatched: 15. This CDR3 has 15 amino acids. CDR1 is VTNTFY and CDR2 is YDVSTARD in the germline V gene (reference sequence). DNA of the CDR3: TGTGCCACCTCACAACCATGGACCCATTATTATAAGAAACTCTTT. Amino acids: CATSQPWTHYYKKLF.

This chain connects TRGV2 to TRGJ1 or TRGJ2. CDR3 length: 12 residues. The germline V gene has CDR1 EGSNGY and CDR2 YDSYNSKV. J lost 8 bases, V lost 0 bases, and 4 bases had no gene match. The CDR3 bases are TGTGCCACCTGGGACGGGCCGGATAAGAAACTCTTT. It encodes CATWDGPDKKLF.

The chain recombines TRGV3 with TRGJ1 or TRGJ2. Trimming cost V 0 bases and J 4 bases; bases outside gene matches: 9. CDR3 length: 15 residues. Looked up from germline, CDR1 is VTNTFY and CDR2 is YDVSTARD (reference sequence). As DNA, the CDR3 is TGTGCCACCTGGGACAGGCTTCACGGGTATTATAAGAAACTCTTT. Encoded protein: CATWDRLHGYYKKLF.

This clone has more than one count but fewer than ten. The chain has TRGV4 and TRGJ1 or TRGJ2. The J segment lost 3 bases and the V segment lost 4 bases, leaving 9 bases of the junction unmatched. This CDR3 spans 14 amino acids. Germline CDR1 and CDR2: EGSTGY and YDSYTSSV. This CDR3 is CATWDLACYYKKLF. DNA of the CDR3: TGTGCCACCTGGGACTTGGCCTGTTATTATAAGAAACTCTTT.

This clone came up a few times. The V call is TRGV2, the J call TRGJ1 or TRGJ2. The CDR3 sequence is 12 residues long. The J segment lost 4 bases and the V segment lost 6 bases, leaving 6 bases of the junction unmatched. Germline-derived CDR1 and CDR2 are EGSNGY and YDSYNSKV. CDR3: CATWRDYYKKLF. Written as DNA, the CDR3 is TGTGCCACCTGGCGAGACTATTATAAGAAACTCTTT.

This clone counts as medium-sized. Other DNA sequences in this specimen translate into the identical CDR3. The chain links TRGV9 to TRGJ1 or TRGJ2. This CDR3 spans 12 amino acids. V lost 3 bases and J lost 6; bases outside the gene matches: 5. The germline V gene encodes CDR1 GITISATS and CDR2 ISYDGTV (reference sequence). CDR3 sequence (DNA): TGTGCCTTGTGGGAGTCGCCTTATAAGAAACTCTTT. This translates into CALWESPYKKLF.

The chain has TRGV8 and TRGJP2. Germline V gene data show CDR1 as VENAVY and CDR2 as YDSYNSRV. There are 15 residues in the CDR3. J lost 0 bases, V lost 3 bases, and 4 bases had no gene match. The CDR3 here is CATWDVHSSDWIKTF. DNA of the CDR3: TGTGCCACCTGGGATGTCCATAGTAGTGATTGGATCAAGACGTTT.

The chain combines TRGV5 with TRGJ1 or TRGJ2. The germline V gene has CDR1 VINAFY and CDR2 YDVSNSKD. V dropped 0 bases and J dropped 8; count of bases not matched to a gene: 7. There are 13 residues in the CDR3. CDR3 nucleotides: TGTGCCACCTGGGACAGGCTTTCAAATAAGAAACTCTTT. Translation gives CATWDRLSNKKLF.

Relative to its sample, this clone is medium-sized. The V and J genes are TRGV9 and TRGJ1 or TRGJ2. With V trimmed by 3 bases and J by 0 bases, 2 bases remained unmatched. This CDR3 has 13 amino acids. Germline CDR1 GITISATS, CDR2 ISYDGTV (reference sequence). The CDR3 loop is CALWEMNYYKKLF. The CDR3 nucleotides read TGTGCCTTGTGGGAGATGAATTATTATAAGAAACTCTTT.

This clone was counted only a few times. The chain links TRGV8 to TRGJ1 or TRGJ2. V gave up 3 bases and J gave up 3 bases; unmatched junction bases: 5. Germline values: CDR1 VENAVY, CDR2 YDSYNSRV. The CDR3 has 13 residues. The CDR3 DNA follows: TGTGCCACCTGGGATTCCCGTTATTATAAGAAACTCTTT. This gives the protein CATWDSRYYKKLF.

The chain combines TRGV3 with TRGJ1 or TRGJ2. V lost 0 bases and J lost 4; bases outside the gene matches: 6. The CDR3 has 14 residues. CDR1 is VTNTFY, CDR2 YDVSTARD, per germline (reference sequence). CDR3 bases: TGTGCCACCTGGGACAGGCCGGGCTATTATAAGAAACTCTTT. Protein product: CATWDRPGYYKKLF.

V usage is TRGV2 and J usage is TRGJ1 or TRGJ2. Germline assignment: CDR1 EGSNGY and CDR2 YDSYNSKV. The J segment lost 8 bases and the V segment lost 3 bases, leaving 4 bases of the junction unmatched. The CDR3 consists of 11 residues. In nucleotides, the CDR3 is TGTGCCACCTGGGACTTCAATAAGAAACTCTTT. Its protein is CATWDFNKKLF.

About this clone itself: In the same sample, other DNA sequences code for this CDR3. The V call is TRGV2, the J call TRGJ1 or TRGJ2. This CDR3 has 14 residues. Germline CDR1 and CDR2: EGSNGY and YDSYNSKV. V shed 0 bases, J shed 4 bases, and the junction held 6 bases outside the gene matches. CDR3 coding DNA: TGTGCCACCTGGGACGGGCGGGGGTATTATAAGAAACTCTTT. This encodes CATWDGRGYYKKLF.

This clone was counted between two and nine times. This chain links TRGV8 with TRGJP2. After removal of 6 bases from V and 0 bases from J, the junction contained 7 bases not matched to a gene. The CDR3 consists of 15 residues. Germline CDR1 VENAVY, CDR2 YDSYNSRV. CDR3 protein: CATWSRNSSDWIKTF. The DNA of the CDR3 is TGTGCCACCTGGAGTAGAAATAGTAGTGATTGGATCAAGACGTTT.

The chain has TRGV3 and TRGJ1 or TRGJ2. The CDR3 has 12 residues. V gave up 3 bases and J gave up 9 bases; unmatched junction bases: 8. Germline CDR1 VTNTFY, CDR2 YDVSTARD (reference sequence). In DNA, the CDR3 is TGTGCCACCTGGGACGGGTGGATTAAGAAACTCTTT. It encodes CATWDGWIKKLF.

The V and J genes are TRGV8 and TRGJP2. The V segment lost 6 bases and the J segment 2 bases; nucleotides outside the gene matches: 12. The CDR3 loop spans 16 amino acids. Germline V lookup: CDR1 VENAVY, CDR2 YDSYNSRV. The DNA for the CDR3 is TGTGCCACCTGGCCGGGCGACGCAAGTAGTGATTGGATCAAGACGTTT. It is translated as CATWPGDASSDWIKTF.

Concerning this clone: The identical CDR3 is also encoded by other nucleotide sequences in the sample. The CDR3: CATWDRPHYYKKLF. In DNA form, the CDR3 reads TGTGCCACCTGGGACAGGCCCCATTATTATAAGAAACTCTTT. The chain links TRGV3 to TRGJ1 or TRGJ2. The J segment lost 2 bases and the V segment lost 0 bases, leaving 4 bases of the junction unmatched. Looked up from germline, CDR1 is VTNTFY and CDR2 is YDVSTARD (reference sequence). The CDR3 extends over 14 amino acids.

This clone was counted between two and nine times. The chain has TRGV9 and TRGJ1 or TRGJ2. The CDR3 has 12 amino acids. The germline V gene encodes CDR1 GITISATS and CDR2 ISYDGTV (reference sequence). With V trimmed by 0 bases and J by 10 bases, 6 bases remained unmatched. The CDR3 sequence: CALWEVMGKKLF. Written as DNA, the CDR3 is TGTGCCTTGTGGGAGGTGATGGGGAAGAAACTCTTT.

This clone has just a few counts. The chain has TRGV2 and TRGJ1 or TRGJ2. Germline V gene data show CDR1 as EGSNGY and CDR2 as YDSYNSKV. With 4 bases clipped from V and 3 bases from J, the junction kept 9 bases outside the gene matches. The CDR3 consists of 14 residues. CDR3 amino acids: CATWEPGGYYKKLF. The CDR3 DNA reads as TGTGCCACCTGGGAACCTGGGGGTTATTATAAGAAACTCTTT.

As regards this clone: One junction end does not reproduce the germline sequence, and a read error may be involved. The rearrangement uses TRGV3 and TRGJ1 or TRGJ2. CDR3 size: 15 residues. The V gene's germline CDR1 is VTNTFY and CDR2 YDVSTARD (reference sequence). The CDR3 reads CATWDRRTNNYKKLF. CDR3 nucleotide sequence: TGTGCCACCTGGGACAGGCGGACGAATAATTATAAGAAACTCTTT.